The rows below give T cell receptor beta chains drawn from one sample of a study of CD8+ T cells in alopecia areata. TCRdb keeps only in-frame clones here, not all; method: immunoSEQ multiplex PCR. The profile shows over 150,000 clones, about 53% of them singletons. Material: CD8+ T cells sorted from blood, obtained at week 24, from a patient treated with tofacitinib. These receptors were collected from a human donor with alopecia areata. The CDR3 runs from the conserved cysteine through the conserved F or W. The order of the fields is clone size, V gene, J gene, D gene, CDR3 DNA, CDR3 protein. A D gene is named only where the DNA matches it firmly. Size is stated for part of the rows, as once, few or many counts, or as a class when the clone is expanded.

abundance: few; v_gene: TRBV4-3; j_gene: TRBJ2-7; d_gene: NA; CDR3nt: TGCGCCAGCAGCCAAGACAGACAGATCTCCTACGAGCAGTACTTC; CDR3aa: CASSQDRQISYEQYF
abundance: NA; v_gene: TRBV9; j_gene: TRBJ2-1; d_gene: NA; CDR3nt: TGTGCCAGCGGGCAGGATGAGCAGTTCTTC; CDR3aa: CASGQDEQFF
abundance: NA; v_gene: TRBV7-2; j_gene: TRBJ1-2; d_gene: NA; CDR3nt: TGTGCCAGCAGCTTACAGGAGGGGCCCTATGGCTACACCTTC; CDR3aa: CASSLQEGPYGYTF
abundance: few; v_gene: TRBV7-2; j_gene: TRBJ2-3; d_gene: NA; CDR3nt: TGTGCCAGCAGTTTCGACGGGGGCACAGATACGCAGTATTTT; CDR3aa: CASSFDGGTDTQYF
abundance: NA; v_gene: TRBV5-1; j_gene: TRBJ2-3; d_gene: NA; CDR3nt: TGCGCCACCCCGGACGAGCTCGGAAATACGCAGTATTTT; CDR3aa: CATPDELGNTQYF
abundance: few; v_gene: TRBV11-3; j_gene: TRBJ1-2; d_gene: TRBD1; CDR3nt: TGTGCCAGCAGCAACGGACAGGGCGGAGATGGCTACACCTTC; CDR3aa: CASSNGQGGDGYTF
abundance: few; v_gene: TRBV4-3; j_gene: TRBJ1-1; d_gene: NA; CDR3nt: TGCGCCAGCAGCCAGGGGACGGTGAACACTGAAGCTTTCTTT; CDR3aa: CASSQGTVNTEAFF
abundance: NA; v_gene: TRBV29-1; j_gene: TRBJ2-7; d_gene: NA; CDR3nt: TGCAGCGCGAAAGGGGGGACGGTATTGTCCTACGAGCAGTACTTC; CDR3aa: CSAKGGTVLSYEQYF
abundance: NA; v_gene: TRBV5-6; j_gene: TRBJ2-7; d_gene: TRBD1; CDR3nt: TGTGCCAGCAGCCAAGGACAGGGGGCCTACGAGCAGTACTTC; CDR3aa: CASSQGQGAYEQYF
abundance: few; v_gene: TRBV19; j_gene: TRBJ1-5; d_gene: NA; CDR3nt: TGTGCCAGTAGTGGAGACCGCGGAGGGCCCCAGCATTTT; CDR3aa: CASSGDRGGPQHF
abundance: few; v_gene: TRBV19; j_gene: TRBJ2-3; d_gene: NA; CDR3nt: TGTGCCAGCGGGGGAAGTAGCACAGATACGCAGTATTTT; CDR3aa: CASGGSSTDTQYF
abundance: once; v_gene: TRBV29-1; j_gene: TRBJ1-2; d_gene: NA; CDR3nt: TGCAGCGCCGGGACATCGGATGGCTACACCTTC; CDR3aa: CSAGTSDGYTF
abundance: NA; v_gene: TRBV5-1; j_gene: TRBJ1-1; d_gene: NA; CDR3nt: TGCGCCAGCAGCTTGGGTGGACAAGAAGCTTTCTTT; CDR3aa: CASSLGGQEAFF
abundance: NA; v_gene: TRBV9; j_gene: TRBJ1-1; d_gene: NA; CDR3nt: TGTGCCAGCAGCCGGGACACACCGAACACTGAAGCTTTCTTT; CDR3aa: CASSRDTPNTEAFF
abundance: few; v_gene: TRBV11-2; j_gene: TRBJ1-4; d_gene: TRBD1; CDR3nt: TGTGCCAGCAGCCGAGGACAGGGGGAGGGAAAACTGTTTTTT; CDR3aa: CASSRGQGEGKLFF
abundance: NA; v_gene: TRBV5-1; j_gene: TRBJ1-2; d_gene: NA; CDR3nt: TGCGCCAGCAGCTTGGGACAGGACTATGGCTACACCTTC; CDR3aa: CASSLGQDYGYTF
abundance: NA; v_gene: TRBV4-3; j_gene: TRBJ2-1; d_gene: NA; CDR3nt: TGCGCCAGCAGCCAAGATTCGGCAGGCTCCTACAATGAGCAGTTCTTC; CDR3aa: CASSQDSAGSYNEQFF
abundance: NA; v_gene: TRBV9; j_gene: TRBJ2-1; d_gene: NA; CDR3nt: TGTGCCAGCAGCGTATCTTCCCCGAGGAATGAGCAGTTCTTC; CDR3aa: CASSVSSPRNEQFF
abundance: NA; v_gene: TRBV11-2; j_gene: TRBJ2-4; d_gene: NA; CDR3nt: TGTGCCAGCAGTTCCGGGACGAAAAACATTCAGTACTTC; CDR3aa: CASSSGTKNIQYF
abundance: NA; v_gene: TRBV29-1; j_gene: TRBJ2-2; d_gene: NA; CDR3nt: TGCAGCGTTGAAGAGGCTCGGGAGCTGTTTTTT; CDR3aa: CSVEEARELFF
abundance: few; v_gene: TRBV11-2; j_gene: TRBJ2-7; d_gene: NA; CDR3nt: TGTGCCAGCAGCTTAGGGAGCGGTAGCTCCTACGAGCAGTACTTC; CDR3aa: CASSLGSGSSYEQYF
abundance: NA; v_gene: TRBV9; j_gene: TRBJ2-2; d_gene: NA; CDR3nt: TGTGCCAGCAGCGTGGTCACAGGCGCGAACACCGGGGAGCTGTTTTTT; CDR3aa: CASSVVTGANTGELFF
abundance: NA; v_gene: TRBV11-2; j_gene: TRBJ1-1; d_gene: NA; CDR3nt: TGTGCCAGCACCTTTAACACTGAAGCTTTCTTT; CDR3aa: CASTFNTEAFF
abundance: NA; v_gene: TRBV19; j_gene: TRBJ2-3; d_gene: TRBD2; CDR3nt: TGTGCCAGTAGTGTGACTAGCGGGGGCACAGATACGCAGTATTTT; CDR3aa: CASSVTSGGTDTQYF
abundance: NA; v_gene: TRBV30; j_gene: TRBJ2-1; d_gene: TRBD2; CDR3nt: TGTGCCTGGATAGCGGCGGGGGGGCTCCTCAATGAGCAGTTCTTC; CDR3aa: CAWIAAGGLLNEQFF
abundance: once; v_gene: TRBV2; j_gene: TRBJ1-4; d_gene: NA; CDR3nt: TGTGCCAGCCGGAAAGATGAAAAACTGTTTTTT; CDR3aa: CASRKDEKLFF